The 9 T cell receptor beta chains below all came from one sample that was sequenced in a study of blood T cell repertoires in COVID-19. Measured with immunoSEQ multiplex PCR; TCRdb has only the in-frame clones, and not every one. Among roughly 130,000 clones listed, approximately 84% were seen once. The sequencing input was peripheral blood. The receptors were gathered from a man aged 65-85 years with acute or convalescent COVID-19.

CDR3 loop: CASSSGTGNEQFF. DNA for the CDR3: TGTGCCAGCTCTTCCGGGACAGGCAATGAGCAGTTCTTC. The rearrangement links TRBV18 to TRBJ2-1; 8 bases are a match to TRBD1. Germline loops: CDR1 KGHSH, CDR2 LQKENI. The V gene end was trimmed by 6 bases and the J gene end by 6 bases; junction bases not matched to a gene: 4. The CDR3 is made up of 13 amino acids.

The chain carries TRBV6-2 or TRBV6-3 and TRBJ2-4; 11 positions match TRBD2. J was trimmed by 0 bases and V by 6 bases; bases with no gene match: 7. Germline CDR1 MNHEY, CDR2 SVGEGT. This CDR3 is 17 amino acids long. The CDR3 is CASSGLAGPLAKNIQYF. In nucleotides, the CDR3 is TGTGCCAGCAGCGGACTAGCGGGTCCTCTAGCCAAAAACATTCAGTACTTC.

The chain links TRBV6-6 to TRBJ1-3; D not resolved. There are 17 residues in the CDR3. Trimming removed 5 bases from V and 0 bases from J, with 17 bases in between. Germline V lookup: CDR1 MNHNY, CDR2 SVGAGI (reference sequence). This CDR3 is CASSPISSGSSGNTIYF. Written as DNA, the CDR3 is TGTGCCAGCAGTCCCATAAGTTCGGGGAGCTCTGGAAACACCATATATTTT.

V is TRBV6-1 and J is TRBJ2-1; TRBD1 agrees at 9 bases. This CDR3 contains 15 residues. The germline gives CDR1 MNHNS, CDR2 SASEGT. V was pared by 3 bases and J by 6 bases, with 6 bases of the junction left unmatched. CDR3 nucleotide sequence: TGTGCCAGCAGTGACCCGGGACAGGGTCGCAATGAGCAGTTCTTC. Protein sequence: CASSDPGQGRNEQFF.

CDR3 residues: CASSVRASHTDTQYF. CDR3 bases: TGTGCCAGCAGTGTTCGTGCTAGTCATACAGATACGCAGTATTTT. The rearrangement links TRBV25-1 to TRBJ2-3; D is unresolved. The CDR3 is 15 amino acids. CDR1 is MGHDK and CDR2 is SYGVNS in the germline V gene. The V gene lost 4 bases and the J gene lost 3 bases, with 14 bases spanning the gap.

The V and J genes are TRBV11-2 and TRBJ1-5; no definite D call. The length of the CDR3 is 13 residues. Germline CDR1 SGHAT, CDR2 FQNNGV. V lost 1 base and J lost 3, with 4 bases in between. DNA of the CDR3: TGTGCCAGCAGCTTAGGGCTCAATCAGCCCCAGCATTTT. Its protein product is CASSLGLNQPQHF. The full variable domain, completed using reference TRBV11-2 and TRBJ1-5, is EAGVAQSPRYKIIEKRQSVAFWCNPISGHATLYWYQQILGQGPKLLIQFQNNGVVDDSQLPKDRFSAERLKGVDSTLKIQPAKLEDSAVYLCASSLGLNQPQHFGDGTRLSIL.

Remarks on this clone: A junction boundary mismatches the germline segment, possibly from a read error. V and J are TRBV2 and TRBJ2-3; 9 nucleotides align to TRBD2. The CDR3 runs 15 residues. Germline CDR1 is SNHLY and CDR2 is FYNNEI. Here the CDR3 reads CASSQAGGGGNTQYF. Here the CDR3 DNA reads TGTGCCAGCAGTCAAGCAGGCGGGGGGGGAAATACGCAGTATTTT.

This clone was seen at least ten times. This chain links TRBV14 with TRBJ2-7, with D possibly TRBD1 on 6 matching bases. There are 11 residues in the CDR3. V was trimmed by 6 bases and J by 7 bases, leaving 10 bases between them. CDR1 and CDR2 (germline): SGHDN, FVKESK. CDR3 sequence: CASRWGLEQYF. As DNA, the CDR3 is TGTGCCAGCAGATGGGGGCTGGAGCAGTACTTC.

The chain's CDR3 is CASKLSSGPYNEQFF. In DNA, the CDR3 is TGTGCCAGCAAACTATCTAGCGGGCCTTACAATGAGCAGTTCTTC. The gene calls are TRBV6-5 and TRBJ2-1, with TRBD2 identical over 8 bases. Trimming at V came to 7 bases and at J to 4 bases, leaving 9 bases not matched to a gene. Germline V gene data show CDR1 as MNHEY and CDR2 as SVGAGI. The CDR3 covers 15 residues.